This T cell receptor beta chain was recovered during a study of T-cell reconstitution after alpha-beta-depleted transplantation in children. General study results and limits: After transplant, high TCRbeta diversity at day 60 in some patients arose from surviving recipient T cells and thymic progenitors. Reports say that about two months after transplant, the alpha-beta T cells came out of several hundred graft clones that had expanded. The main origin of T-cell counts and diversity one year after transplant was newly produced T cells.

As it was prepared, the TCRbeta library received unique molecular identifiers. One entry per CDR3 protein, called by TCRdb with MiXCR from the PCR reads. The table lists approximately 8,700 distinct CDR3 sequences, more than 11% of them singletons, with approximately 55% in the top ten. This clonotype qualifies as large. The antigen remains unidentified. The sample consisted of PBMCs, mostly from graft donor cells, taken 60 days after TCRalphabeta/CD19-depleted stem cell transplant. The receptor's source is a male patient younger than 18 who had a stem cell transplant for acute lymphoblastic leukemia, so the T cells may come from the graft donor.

The CDR3 DNA follows: TGCAGTGCTAGATTCCAAGTCAGCTATAATTCACCCCTCCACTTT. It yields the protein CSARFQVSYNSPLHF. The V call is TRBV20-1, the J call TRBJ1-6; D is unclear. V was shortened by 2 bases and J by 3 bases, with 11 bases between the two germline ends. CDR1 and CDR2 from the germline V gene are DFQATT and SNEGSKA (reference sequence). The CDR3 sequence is 15 residues long.